These 27 T cell receptor beta chains came from one sample sequenced in a study of shared clonotypes between healthy human individuals. TCRdb's table, derived via immunoSEQ multiplex PCR, lists solely in-frame clones and lacks some. Of around 2,000,000 clones listed, under 95% were seen once; the top ten hold 1.5% to 2%. The naive CD8 population came from CD45RO-negative cells selected for CCR7, without terminally differentiated effector memory CD45RA+ cells. What was sequenced was naive CD8+ T cells from PBMCs. The receptors were gathered from a man between 18 and 29 years old in good health. Some clones in this sample may be carry-over from other donors' samples.

The chain uses TRBV15 and TRBJ1-2; D unresolved. CDR1 LNHNV and CDR2 YYDKDF come from the germline V gene (reference sequence). The CDR3 length is 15 residues. V was trimmed by 3 bases and J by 6 bases, leaving 17 bases between them. The CDR3 is CATSRSRREADGYTF. The DNA of the CDR3 is TGTGCCACCAGCAGGAGCCGCCGAGAGGCCGATGGCTACACCTTC.

This rearrangement joins TRBV7-9 to TRBJ2-7, with TRBD2 identical over 9 bases. The V gene end was trimmed by 1 base and the J gene end by 5 bases; junction bases not matched to a gene: 6. Germline values: CDR1 SEHNR, CDR2 FQNEAQ (reference sequence). CDR3 length: 15 residues. The CDR3 DNA reads TGTGCCAGCAGCTTAGGACAGCGGGAGGCGAACGAGCAGTACTTC. It translates to CASSLGQREANEQYF. Based on the CDR3 plus reference TRBV7-9 and TRBJ2-7, the full variable domain is DTGVSQNPRHKITKRGQNVTFRCDPISEHNRLYWYRQTLGQGPEFLTYFQNEAQLEKSRLLSDRFSAERPKGSFSTLEIQRTEQGDSAMYLCASSLGQREANEQYFGPGTRLTVT.

The chain has TRBV13 and TRBJ2-3, with 9 bases matching TRBD1. The germline CDR1 and CDR2 sequences are PRHDT and FYEKMQ (reference sequence). Trimming cost V 6 bases and J 0 bases; bases outside gene matches: 7. This CDR3 contains 16 residues. As DNA, the CDR3 is TGTGCCAGCAGTAATCCGACAGGGGGGAGCACAGATACGCAGTATTTT. Translation: CASSNPTGGSTDTQYF.

The V gene is TRBV15, the J gene TRBJ2-3; D is undetermined. Germline V gene lookup returns CDR1 LNHNV and CDR2 YYDKDF (reference sequence). The V end was cut by 5 bases, the J end by 0 bases, with 12 bases between. This CDR3 spans 15 amino acids. CDR3 residues: CATSLEASSTDTQYF. CDR3 DNA: TGTGCCACCAGCCTAGAGGCATCTAGCACAGATACGCAGTATTTT.

CDR3 residues: CAWSGRNTGELFF. CDR3 nucleotides: TGTGCCTGGAGTGGCAGGAACACCGGGGAGCTGTTTTTT. This chain connects TRBV30 to TRBJ2-2; D not resolved. The germline CDR1 and CDR2 sequences are GTSNPN and SVGIG (reference sequence). The V end was cut by 1 base, the J end by 1 base, with 4 bases between. CDR3 length equals 13 residues.

In this sample, this clone turned up once. The chain uses TRBV7-2 and TRBJ2-7; D remains ambiguous. Germline CDR1 is SGHTA and CDR2 is FQGNSA. With 5 bases removed from V and 3 bases from J, the gap between germline ends came to 11 bases. The length of the CDR3 is 13 residues. CDR3 in amino acids: CASSPHRGYEQYF. CDR3 DNA sequence: TGTGCCAGCAGCCCCCACCGTGGCTACGAGCAGTACTTC.

This chain uses TRBV27 with TRBJ2-7; D may be TRBD1 or TRBD2 (5 bases each). Germline V gives CDR1 MNHEY, CDR2 SMNVEV (reference sequence). There are 13 residues in the CDR3. Deletions cut 6 bases from V and 9 bases from J, with 18 bases between. CDR3 DNA: TGTGCCAGCAGCGTCGGGGCGGCCCAGGGGCAGTACTTC. It codes for CASSVGAAQGQYF.

V is TRBV29-1 and J is TRBJ1-1, with 10 positions matching TRBD1. Germline V gives CDR1 SQVTM, CDR2 ANQGSEA. The V gene end was trimmed by 7 bases and the J gene end by 7 bases; junction bases not matched to a gene: 9. The CDR3 has 13 residues. As DNA, the CDR3 is TGCAGCGCCATCGACAGGGGGCGAGGTGAAGCTTTCTTT. Its translation: CSAIDRGRGEAFF.

V is TRBV14 and J is TRBJ2-2; TRBD2 agrees at 9 bases. The V and J ends lost 1 base and 5 bases, in that order; junction bases with no gene match: 5. Germline V gives CDR1 SGHDN, CDR2 FVKESK. This CDR3 region has 16 residues. The CDR3 nucleotides are TGTGCCAGCAGCCAAGTGTCTAGCGGGAAGACCGGGGAGCTGTTTTTT. This codes for CASSQVSSGKTGELFF.

This chain connects TRBV6-5 to TRBJ1-1, with D unclear. CDR1 and CDR2 (germline): MNHEY, SVGAGI. Trimming cost V 1 base and J 4 bases, with 10 bases left between them. The CDR3 is made up of 14 amino acids. The CDR3 reads CASSYFKGPTEAFF. DNA for the CDR3: TGTGCCAGCAGTTACTTCAAGGGTCCCACTGAAGCTTTCTTT.

The CDR3 DNA follows: TGTGCCAGCAGCTGGAGAGGAAGGATGAACACTGAAGCTTTCTTT. Translating gives CASSWRGRMNTEAFF. The chain has TRBV7-2 and TRBJ1-1; D call uncertain. CDR3 size: 15 residues. Germline V gives CDR1 SGHTA, CDR2 FQGNSA. Trimming took off 4 bases at V and 0 bases at J, with 12 bases between the two ends.

This chain joins TRBV9 and TRBJ1-1; D perhaps matches TRBD1 (5 bases). Germline loops: CDR1 SGDLS, CDR2 YYNGEE. V lost 3 bases, J lost 8 bases, and 17 bases lay in between. This CDR3 contains 14 residues. Here the CDR3 DNA reads TGTGCCAGCAGCGCCACCGGGACCGGGAACGAAGCTTTCTTT. Translation: CASSATGTGNEAFF.

The chain uses TRBV5-6 and TRBJ2-7, with D unresolved. Trimming removed 0 bases at V and 0 bases at J, with 10 bases between. CDR1 SGHDT and CDR2 YYEEEE come from the germline V gene. The CDR3 has 15 amino acids. The CDR3 DNA reads as TGTGCCAGCAGCTTGGGTGGTTGGGGCTCCTACGAGCAGTACTTC. Amino acids: CASSLGGWGSYEQYF.

The genes are TRBV7-3 and TRBJ2-7; 7 bases map to TRBD2. Germline V CDR1 and CDR2: SGHTA, FQGTGA. The trim removed 4 bases at V and 3 bases at J, leaving 9 bases unmatched. CDR3 length equals 15 residues. CDR3 nucleotide sequence: TGTGCCAGCAGCTCCCGACCGGGAGGTCTCTACGAGCAGTACTTC. Translated: CASSSRPGGLYEQYF.

This clone was seen a single time. The J gene is TRBJ2-3, the V gene TRBV6-5; the D gene could be TRBD1 or TRBD2 (5 bases each). There are 16 residues in the CDR3. Germline V CDR1 and CDR2: MNHEY, SVGAGI. V lost 0 bases, J lost 2 bases, and 12 bases lay in between. The CDR3 DNA follows: TGTGCCAGCAGTTACTCGATTGGGGGAAACACAGATACGCAGTATTTT. Encoded protein: CASSYSIGGNTDTQYF.

CDR3 sequence reads: CASRPGLASYNEQFF. The CDR3 DNA is TGTGCCAGCAGGCCCGGACTAGCAAGTTACAATGAGCAGTTCTTC. V is TRBV11-1 and J is TRBJ2-1; 8 bases match TRBD2. The CDR3 runs to 15 residues. V lost 6 bases to trimming and J lost 4 bases; unmatched junction nucleotides: 8. The germline gives CDR1 SGHAT, CDR2 FQDESV (reference sequence).

The V call is TRBV11-2, the J call TRBJ2-7; 12 nucleotides match TRBD2. This CDR3 has 15 amino acids. Germline-derived CDR1 and CDR2 are SGHAT and FQNNGV. Germline trimming cut 2 bases from V and 1 base from J; bases unmatched to any gene: 0. CDR3 sequence: CASSLTSGRSYEQYF. The CDR3 nucleotides are TGTGCCAGCAGCTTAACTAGCGGGAGGTCCTACGAGCAGTACTTC.

J is TRBJ1-5 and V is TRBV10-3, with D possibly matching TRBD1 (5 bases). Germline lookup yields CDR1 ENHRY and CDR2 SYGVKD. The CDR3 runs to 16 residues. The V and J ends lost 2 bases and 3 bases respectively, with 14 bases between them. CDR3 residues: CAISETPGPTNQPQHF. CDR3 in DNA: TGTGCCATCAGTGAGACACCGGGACCGACCAATCAGCCCCAGCATTTT.

The V and J genes are TRBV28 and TRBJ2-7; TRBD1 agrees at 8 bases. CDR1 MDHEN and CDR2 SYDVKM come from the germline V gene. The CDR3 has 13 amino acids. Trimming at V came to 6 bases and at J to 5 bases, leaving 6 bases not matched to a gene. Written as DNA, the CDR3 is TGTGCCAGCAGAGACAGGGGCGGCCACGAGCAGTACTTC. Translation: CASRDRGGHEQYF. Together with reference TRBV28 and TRBJ2-7, the CDR3 gives the full variable domain: DVKVTQSSRYLVKRTGEKVFLECVQDMDHENMFWYRQDPGLGLRLIYFSYDVKMKEKGDIPEGYSVSREKKERFSLILESASTNQTSMYLCASRDRGGHEQYFGPGTRLTVT.

The chain uses TRBV11-2 and TRBJ2-1; no firm D call. The V end lost 1 base, the J end lost 5 bases, and 9 bases lay between the germline ends. Germline loops: CDR1 SGHAT, CDR2 FQNNGV. The CDR3 is 14 amino acids. CDR3 in amino acids: CASSLGVVNNEQFF. For the CDR3, the DNA is TGTGCCAGCAGCTTAGGGGTTGTGAACAATGAGCAGTTCTTC.

This chain links TRBV30 with TRBJ2-7, with TRBD2 identical over 8 bases. CDR1 is GTSNPN, CDR2 SVGIG, per germline (reference sequence). Trimming at V came to 6 bases and at J to 0 bases, leaving 1 base not matched to a gene. CDR3 length equals 12 residues. CDR3 amino acids: CACSGNSYEQYF. The CDR3 DNA sequence: TGTGCCTGTAGCGGGAACTCCTACGAGCAGTACTTC. The full variable domain, its missing parts supplied by reference TRBV30 and TRBJ2-7, is SQTIHQWPATLVQPVGSPLSLECTVEGTSNPNLYWYRQAAGRGLQLLFYSVGIGQISSEVPQNLSASRPQDRQFILSSKKLLLSDSGFYLCACSGNSYEQYFGPGTRLTVT.

The CDR3 here is CASSLVPMGSYGLLTYEQYF. The CDR3 region has the DNA TGTGCCAGCAGCTTGGTTCCTATGGGAAGTTACGGACTTTTAACCTACGAGCAGTACTTC. The J gene is TRBJ2-7, the V gene TRBV5-4, with a possible D match to TRBD2 (5 bases). This CDR3 has 20 amino acids. CDR1 and CDR2 (germline): SGHNT, YYREEE (reference sequence). V lost 0 bases and J 2 bases, leaving 27 bases between the germline ends.

This chain joins TRBV4-3 and TRBJ2-1; 9 nucleotides line up with TRBD2. The V and J ends lost 0 bases and 2 bases, in that order; junction bases with no gene match: 5. The CDR3 spans 17 residues. CDR1 is LGHNA and CDR2 is YSLEER in the germline V gene. DNA of the CDR3: TGCGCCAGCAGCCAAGATACCGTAGCGGGAGCCTACAATGAGCAGTTCTTC. Its translation is CASSQDTVAGAYNEQFF.

V and J are TRBV5-5 and TRBJ1-2; TRBD1 is a possible D gene (6 bases). The V gene's germline CDR1 is SGHKS and CDR2 YYEKEE (reference sequence). V was trimmed by 4 bases and J by 4 bases, leaving 26 bases between them. The CDR3 is 18 residues long. CDR3 coding DNA: TGTGCCAGCAGCCCCAGGCCGGACAGCAGGACTTGGGGCTATGGCTACACCTTC. As protein: CASSPRPDSRTWGYGYTF.

The CDR3 DNA reads as TGCGCCAGCAGCCAAGTAGAAAGCACAGATACGCAGTATTTT. Translation gives CASSQVESTDTQYF. This chain links TRBV4-1 with TRBJ2-3; no definite D call. The V end was cut by 1 base, the J end by 0 bases, with 5 bases between. Germline CDR1 and CDR2: MGHRA and YSYEKL. The CDR3 covers 14 residues.

The V and J genes are TRBV11-3 and TRBJ2-2; 10 nucleotides line up with TRBD2. CDR1 SGHNT and CDR2 YENEEA come from the germline V gene. Unmatched junction bases numbered 4, after V lost 5 bases and J lost 1 base. The CDR3 has 16 amino acids. In DNA, the CDR3 is TGTGCCAGCAGCCAACGGACTAGCGGGAACACCGGGGAGCTGTTTTTT. Protein: CASSQRTSGNTGELFF.

The gene calls are TRBV9 and TRBJ2-7, with a possible D match to TRBD2 (6 bases). This CDR3 has 15 residues. V was trimmed by 4 bases and J by 3 bases, leaving 17 bases between them. From germline, CDR1 is SGDLS and CDR2 YYNGEE. Written as DNA, the CDR3 is TGTGCCAGCAGCCCAACAGGACTACCCGACTACGAGCAGTACTTC. Encoded protein: CASSPTGLPDYEQYF.